This passage covers 31 T cell receptor beta chains from one sample sequenced in a study of cytomegalovirus exposure and HLA in healthy donors. 60 Vbeta and 13 Jbeta primers were used in PCR. Assay: immunoSEQ multiplex PCR; the TCRdb copy retains only in-frame clones and omits some. Found here are under 200,000 clones, approximately 85% of them singletons; the top ten hold about 2.4%. Sequenced sample: PBMCs. These receptors were collected from a man aged 25 to 40 in good health and CMV-seropositive.

The V gene is TRBV7-9, the J gene TRBJ1-2; D gene unclear. Between the trimmed V and J ends, which lost 1 base and 8 bases, there was a span of 17 bases. The CDR3 covers 15 residues. Germline CDR1 reads SEHNR; CDR2 reads FQNEAQ (reference sequence). CDR3 sequence (DNA): TGTGCCAGCAGCTTAGTAGACAACCCCTCTGAAGGCTACACCTTC. Translating it yields CASSLVDNPSEGYTF.

The V call is TRBV18, the J call TRBJ2-2; TRBD2 aligns across 16 bases. J was trimmed by 3 bases and V by 0 bases; bases with no gene match: 4. The CDR3 length is 19 residues. Germline CDR1 reads KGHSH; CDR2 reads LQKENI. The CDR3 nucleotides are TGTGCCAGCTCACCACCGGGACTAGCGGGAGGGCTTCACACCGGGGAGCTGTTTTTT. Protein: CASSPPGLAGGLHTGELFF.

This chain joins TRBV6-5 and TRBJ2-3; TRBD1 aligns across 7 bases. Germline V gives CDR1 MNHEY, CDR2 SVGAGI. The junction had 0 bases not matched to a gene; V was cut back by 0 bases and J by 0 bases. The CDR3 spans 15 residues. The CDR3 reads CASSYSTGSTDTQYF. Here the CDR3 DNA reads TGTGCCAGCAGTTACTCGACAGGGAGCACAGATACGCAGTATTTT.

This clone came up once. This sequence joins TRBV11-2 and TRBJ2-2; 8 bases agree with TRBD1. Germline V lookup: CDR1 SGHAT, CDR2 FQNNGV. This CDR3 has 16 residues. With V trimmed by 5 bases and J by 3 bases, 8 bases remained unmatched. The CDR3 DNA reads TGTGCCAGCAGCACGGTCCGGACAGGGTACACCGGGGAGCTGTTTTTT. This translates into CASSTVRTGYTGELFF.

The rearrangement uses TRBV21-1 and TRBJ2-7; TRBD1 reflects the table's D call only, with no check against the DNA. TRBV21-1 is a pseudogene. The CDR3 is made up of 14 amino acids. In nucleotides, the CDR3 is TGTGCCAGCAGCATATCGGACATCACCTACGAGCAGTACTTC. Encoded protein: CASSISDITYEQYF.

This chain connects TRBV11-2 to TRBJ2-2; 9 bases are a match to TRBD2. Germline trimming cut 3 bases from V and 7 bases from J; bases unmatched to any gene: 9. This CDR3 contains 16 residues. The germline V gene has CDR1 SGHAT and CDR2 FQNNGV. Written as DNA, the CDR3 is TGTGCCAGCAGCTTCCTAAGCGGGAGGTTGATCGGGGAGCTGTTTTTT. Its protein product is CASSFLSGRLIGELFF.

The V and J genes are TRBV27 and TRBJ2-7; 14 nucleotides match TRBD2. The CDR3 runs to 17 residues. V lost 10 bases to trimming and J lost 0 bases; unmatched junction nucleotides: 11. The V gene's germline CDR1 is MNHEY and CDR2 SMNVEV (reference sequence). The CDR3 coding sequence is TGTGCCACCCCGTCGGGACTAGCGGGAGCTAGCTCCTACGAGCAGTACGTC. It yields the protein CATPSGLAGASSYEQYV.

The gene calls are TRBV11-3 and TRBJ1-1; D uncertain. V dropped 4 bases and J dropped 1 base, with 13 bases sitting between them. The CDR3 consists of 15 residues. CDR1 is SGHNT and CDR2 is YENEEA in the germline V gene. The chain's CDR3 is CASSSSTAGNTEAFF. CDR3 bases: TGTGCCAGCAGCTCAAGCACGGCGGGGAACACTGAAGCTTTCTTT.

The rearrangement uses TRBV7-8 and TRBJ2-1; perhaps TRBD2 as D (5 bases). CDR3 length: 12 amino acids. The V end lost 6 bases, the J end lost 4 bases, and 7 bases lay between the germline ends. Germline CDR1 reads SGHVS; CDR2 reads FQNEAQ. Written as DNA, the CDR3 is TGTGCCAGCAGAACGGGGTACAATGAGCAGTTCTTC. This sequence encodes CASRTGYNEQFF.

This chain uses TRBV4-3 with TRBJ2-5; no definite D call. With 6 bases removed from V and 5 bases from J, the gap between germline ends came to 22 bases. The CDR3 loop spans 16 amino acids. CDR1 and CDR2 from the germline V gene are LGHNA and YSLEER. The CDR3 DNA is TGCGCCAGCAGTCCAAAAGGAGAGGCCCCTTGGGAGACCCAGTACTTC. Encoded protein: CASSPKGEAPWETQYF.

The gene calls are TRBV5-1 and TRBJ2-5; D call uncertain. The CDR3 extends over 14 amino acids. Trimming took 2 bases from V and 5 from J, leaving 13 bases between them. Germline CDR1 reads SGHRS; CDR2 reads YFSETQ. The CDR3 spells CASSFREQWETQYF. CDR3 bases: TGCGCCAGCAGCTTTCGAGAACAGTGGGAGACCCAGTACTTC.

The CDR3 sequence: CASSFVRANTGELFF. Written as DNA, the CDR3 is TGTGCCAGCAGTTTTGTCAGGGCGAACACCGGGGAGCTGTTTTTT. The chain employs TRBV27 and TRBJ2-2; perhaps TRBD1 as D (5 bases). Trimming stripped 3 bases from V and 0 bases from J, with 8 bases between. Germline V CDR1 and CDR2: MNHEY, SMNVEV (reference sequence). The CDR3 covers 15 residues.

V gene TRBV27 combines with J gene TRBJ2-7; D might be TRBD2 (5 bases). V gave up 6 bases and J gave up 2 bases, with 11 bases separating them. Germline assignment: CDR1 MNHEY and CDR2 SMNVEV (reference sequence). This CDR3 has 13 residues. CDR3 sequence reads: CASSHPGTYEQYF. CDR3 coding DNA: TGTGCCAGCAGCCATCCGGGGACCTACGAGCAGTACTTC.

As regards this clone: Other DNA sequences from this sample encode an identical CDR3 as well. This chain connects TRBV6-5 to TRBJ1-4, with D perhaps matching TRBD1 (5 bases). The CDR3 has 15 residues. Looked up from germline, CDR1 is MNHEY and CDR2 is SVGAGI. The V end was cut by 6 bases, the J end by 2 bases, with 13 bases between. The CDR3 DNA follows: TGTGCCAGCAGCCGCGGGGGAAGGACTAATGAAAAACTGTTTTTT. It yields the protein CASSRGGRTNEKLFF.

The chain recombines TRBV11-1 with TRBJ2-2; D gene unclear. The V end was cut by 1 base, the J end by 0 bases, with 6 bases between. CDR3 size: 15 residues. The germline CDR1 and CDR2 sequences are SGHAT and FQDESV (reference sequence). The CDR3 loop reads CASSLVVTNTGELFF. The CDR3 DNA reads as TGTGCCAGCAGCTTAGTTGTTACGAACACCGGGGAGCTGTTTTTT.

This chain links TRBV27 with TRBJ2-7, with 14 bases matching TRBD2. Trimming removed 10 bases from V and 4 bases from J; junction bases left unmatched: 12. Germline V gene data show CDR1 as MNHEY and CDR2 as SMNVEV (reference sequence). The length of the CDR3 is 16 residues. The CDR3 DNA follows: TGTGCCACCAAGGGACTAGCGGGAGAGGAGGGGTACGAGCAGTACTTC. Translated, it gives CATKGLAGEEGYEQYF.

The chain uses TRBV6-1 and TRBJ1-3; a possible D gene is TRBD1 (5 bases). The CDR3 length is 13 residues. V dropped 2 bases and J dropped 4 bases, with 6 bases sitting between them. Germline V gene sequence: CDR1 MNHNS, CDR2 SASEGT. The DNA of the CDR3 is TGTGCCAGCAGTGAAAACAGGGGAAACACCATATATTTT. Residues: CASSENRGNTIYF.

This clone was detected only once. The chain joins TRBV11-2 to TRBJ2-1, with 7 nucleotides matching TRBD1. This CDR3 has 15 amino acids. The trim removed 1 base at V and 6 bases at J, leaving 6 bases unmatched. Germline V CDR1 and CDR2: SGHAT, FQNNGV. For the CDR3, the DNA is TGTGCCAGCAGCTTAGGACAGGGTAGGGTCAATGAGCAGTTCTTC. Amino acid sequence: CASSLGQGRVNEQFF.

The chain links TRBV11-2 to TRBJ2-1, with TRBD2 identical over 7 bases. J lost 4 bases, V lost 1 base, and 4 bases had no gene match. Germline V gene sequence: CDR1 SGHAT, CDR2 FQNNGV. CDR3 length: 15 amino acids. The CDR3 spells CASSLAASGYNEQFF. The CDR3 region has the DNA TGTGCCAGCAGCTTAGCCGCTAGCGGTTACAATGAGCAGTTCTTC.

The chain joins TRBV6-1 to TRBJ1-2; no firm D call. The germline V and J ends were trimmed by 1 base and 8 bases, with 11 bases remaining between them. There are 13 residues in the CDR3. CDR1 and CDR2 (germline): MNHNS, SASEGT. The CDR3: CASSEVVEGGYTF. The CDR3 DNA sequence: TGTGCCAGCAGTGAAGTAGTGGAGGGAGGCTACACCTTC.

This clone appeared a single time. Mismatch with germline at one junction end may stem from a read error. The chain employs TRBV7-7 and TRBJ2-1, with 12 bases lining up with TRBD2. This CDR3 region has 15 residues. Per the germline V gene, CDR1 is SSHAT and CDR2 is FNYEAQ (reference sequence). CDR3 amino acids: CASSSRLAGVTEQFF. Written as DNA, the CDR3 is TGTGCTAGCAGCTCTCGACTAGCGGGAGTAACTGAGCAGTTCTTC.

The rearrangement joins TRBV29-1 to TRBJ2-3, with TRBD2 identical over 7 bases. The CDR3 spans 17 residues. Germline assignment: CDR1 SQVTM and CDR2 ANQGSEA. Trimming at V came to 2 bases and at J to 0 bases, leaving 11 bases not matched to a gene. The CDR3 loop reads CSVESDKLAQSTDTQYF. As DNA, the CDR3 is TGCAGCGTTGAAAGCGACAAACTAGCGCAGAGCACAGATACGCAGTATTTT.

V is TRBV6-1 and J is TRBJ1-3, with D possibly TRBD1 on 6 matching bases. CDR1 and CDR2 from the germline V gene are MNHNS and SASEGT. The CDR3 loop spans 14 amino acids. V lost 7 bases, J lost 2 bases, and 12 bases lay in between. The CDR3 nucleotides read TGTGCCAGCATAGGCAGGGGAACTGGAAACACCATATATTTT. This translates into CASIGRGTGNTIYF.

The chain uses TRBV19 and TRBJ2-3, with D hard to call. CDR1 is LNHDA and CDR2 is SQIVND in the germline V gene (reference sequence). V lost 1 base and J lost 6, with 17 bases in between. This CDR3 has 16 amino acids. The CDR3 coding sequence is TGTGCCAGTAGTATAGTCCCTCCGACACACAGTGATACGCAGTATTTT. Amino acid sequence: CASSIVPPTHSDTQYF.

The chain carries TRBV7-2 and TRBJ2-5, with D tentatively TRBD2 (5 bases). V was pared by 4 bases and J by 3 bases, with 12 bases between. The length of the CDR3 is 14 residues. Germline V lookup: CDR1 SGHTA, CDR2 FQGNSA. CDR3 DNA: TGTGCCAGCAGCTCGGACTTTGGGAAAGAGACCCAGTACTTC. Translated: CASSSDFGKETQYF.

CDR3 DNA: TGTGCCAGCAGCAAAAGCCGGACTAGCTCCTACGAGCAGTACTTC. This sequence encodes CASSKSRTSSYEQYF. V usage is TRBV21-1 and J usage is TRBJ2-7; the DNA was not compared with TRBD2, the D call given in the table. TRBV21-1 is a pseudogene segment. This CDR3 comprises 15 residues.

The chain couples TRBV6-1 to TRBJ2-3; the match to TRBD2 covers 8 bases. J gave up 4 bases and V 3 bases, and 6 bases lay outside the gene matches. Germline V gene sequence: CDR1 MNHNS, CDR2 SASEGT. The CDR3 has 15 residues. CDR3 coding DNA: TGTGCCAGCAGTGACCCCGGGAGGGTTCCAGATACGCAGTATTTT. Encoded protein: CASSDPGRVPDTQYF.

The chain recombines TRBV7-2 with TRBJ1-2, with a tentative D call TRBD1 (6 bases). The V gene lost 5 bases and the J gene lost 2 bases, with 9 bases spanning the gap. CDR1 SGHTA and CDR2 FQGNSA come from the germline V gene. CDR3 length equals 13 residues. The DNA of the CDR3 is TGTGCCAGCAGCCCCGGACAGAACTATGGCTACACCTTC. Translated, it gives CASSPGQNYGYTF.

This chain joins TRBV9 and TRBJ2-3; no definite D call. V lost 0 bases, J lost 1 base, and 9 bases lay in between. Germline CDR1 SGDLS, CDR2 YYNGEE. This CDR3 has 15 amino acids. This CDR3 is CASSVGSGRTDTQYF. CDR3 coding DNA: TGTGCCAGCAGCGTAGGCTCAGGTCGCACAGATACGCAGTATTTT.

V usage is TRBV9 and J usage is TRBJ1-4, with 8 bases lining up with TRBD1. Germline trimming cut 3 bases from V and 8 bases from J; bases unmatched to any gene: 9. Germline CDR1 SGDLS, CDR2 YYNGEE. CDR3 size: 15 residues. CDR3 in DNA: TGTGCCAGCAGCGCCAGACAGGGGATGAGGGAAAAACTGTTTTTT. This codes for CASSARQGMREKLFF.

The chain carries TRBV2 and TRBJ1-5, with unresolved D. Germline V gene lookup returns CDR1 SNHLY and CDR2 FYNNEI. The CDR3 totals 11 residues. Trimming removed 4 bases at V and 6 bases at J, with 4 bases between. In nucleotides, the CDR3 is TGTGCCAGCAGTGTATCTCAGCCCCAGCATTTT. Translation: CASSVSQPQHF.